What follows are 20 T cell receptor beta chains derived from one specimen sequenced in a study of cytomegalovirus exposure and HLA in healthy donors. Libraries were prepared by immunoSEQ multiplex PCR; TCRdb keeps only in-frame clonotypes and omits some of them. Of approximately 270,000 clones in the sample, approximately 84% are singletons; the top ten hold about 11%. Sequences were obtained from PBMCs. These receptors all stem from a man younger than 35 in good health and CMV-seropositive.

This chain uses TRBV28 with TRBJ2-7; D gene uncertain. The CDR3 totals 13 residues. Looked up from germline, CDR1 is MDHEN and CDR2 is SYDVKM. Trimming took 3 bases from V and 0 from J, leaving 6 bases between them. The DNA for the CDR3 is TGTGCCAGCAGTTTGACGGCCTCCTACGAGCAGTACTTC. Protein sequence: CASSLTASYEQYF.

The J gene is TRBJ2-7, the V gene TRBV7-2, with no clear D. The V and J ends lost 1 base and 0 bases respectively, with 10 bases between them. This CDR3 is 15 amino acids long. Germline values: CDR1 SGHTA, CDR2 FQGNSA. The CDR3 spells CASSLGLVPSYEQYF. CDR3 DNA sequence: TGTGCCAGCAGCTTAGGGCTAGTGCCCTCCTACGAGCAGTACTTC.

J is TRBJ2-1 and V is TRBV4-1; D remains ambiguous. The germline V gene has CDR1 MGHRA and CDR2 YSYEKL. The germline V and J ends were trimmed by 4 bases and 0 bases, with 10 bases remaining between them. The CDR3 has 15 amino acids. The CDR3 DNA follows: TGCGCCAGCAGCCCCTGGGGAAACTCCTACAATGAGCAGTTCTTC. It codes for CASSPWGNSYNEQFF.

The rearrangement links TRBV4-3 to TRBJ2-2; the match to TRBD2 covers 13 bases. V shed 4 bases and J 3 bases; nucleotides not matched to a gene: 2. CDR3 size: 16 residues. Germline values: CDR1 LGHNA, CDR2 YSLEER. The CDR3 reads CASSLGTSGDTGELFF. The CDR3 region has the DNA TGCGCCAGCAGCCTCGGGACTAGCGGGGACACCGGGGAGCTGTTTTTT.

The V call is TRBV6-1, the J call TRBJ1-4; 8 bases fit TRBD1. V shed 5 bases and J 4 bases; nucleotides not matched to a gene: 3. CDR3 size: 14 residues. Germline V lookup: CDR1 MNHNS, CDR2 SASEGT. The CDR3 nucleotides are TGTGCCAGCAGTACCAGGGGGCGTAATGAAAAACTGTTTTTT. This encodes CASSTRGRNEKLFF.

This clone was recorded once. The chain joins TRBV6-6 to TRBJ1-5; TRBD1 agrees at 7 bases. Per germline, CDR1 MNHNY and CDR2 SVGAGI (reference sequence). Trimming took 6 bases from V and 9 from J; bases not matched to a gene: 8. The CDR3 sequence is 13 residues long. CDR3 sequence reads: CASSVGQSTPQHF. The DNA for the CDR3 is TGTGCCAGCAGCGTGGGACAGTCGACGCCCCAGCATTTT.

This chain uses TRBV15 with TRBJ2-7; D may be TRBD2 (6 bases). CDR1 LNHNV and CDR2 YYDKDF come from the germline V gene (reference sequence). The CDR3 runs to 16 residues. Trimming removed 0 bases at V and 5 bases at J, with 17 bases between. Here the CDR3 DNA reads TGTGCCACCAGCAGAGATCAAGGAGGAGGGTCCCACGAGCAGTACTTC. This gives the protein CATSRDQGGGSHEQYF.

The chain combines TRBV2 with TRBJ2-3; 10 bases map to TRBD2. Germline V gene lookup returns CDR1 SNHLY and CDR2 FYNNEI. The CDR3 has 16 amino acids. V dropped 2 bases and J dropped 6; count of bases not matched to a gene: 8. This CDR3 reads CASSELSSGSWDTQYF. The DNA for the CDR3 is TGTGCCAGCAGTGAACTGTCTAGCGGGAGTTGGGATACGCAGTATTTT.

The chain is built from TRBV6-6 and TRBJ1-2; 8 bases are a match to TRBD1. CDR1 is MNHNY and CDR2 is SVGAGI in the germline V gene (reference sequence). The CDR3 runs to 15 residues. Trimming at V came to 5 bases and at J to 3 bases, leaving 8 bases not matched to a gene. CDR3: CASSRQGAVDYGYTF. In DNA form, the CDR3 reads TGTGCCAGCAGTCGTCAGGGGGCAGTGGACTATGGCTACACCTTC.

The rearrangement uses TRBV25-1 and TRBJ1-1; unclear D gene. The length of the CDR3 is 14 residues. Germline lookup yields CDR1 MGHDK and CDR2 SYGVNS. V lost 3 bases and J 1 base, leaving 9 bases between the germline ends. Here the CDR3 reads CASSDFPGNTEAFF. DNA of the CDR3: TGTGCCAGCAGTGACTTTCCAGGGAACACTGAAGCTTTCTTT.

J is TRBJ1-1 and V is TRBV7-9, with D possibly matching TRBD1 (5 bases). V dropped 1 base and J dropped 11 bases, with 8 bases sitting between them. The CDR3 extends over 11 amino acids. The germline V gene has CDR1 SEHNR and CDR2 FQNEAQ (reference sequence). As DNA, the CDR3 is TGTGCCAGCAGCTTAGAGAAGGGGGCTTTCTTT. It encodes CASSLEKGAFF.

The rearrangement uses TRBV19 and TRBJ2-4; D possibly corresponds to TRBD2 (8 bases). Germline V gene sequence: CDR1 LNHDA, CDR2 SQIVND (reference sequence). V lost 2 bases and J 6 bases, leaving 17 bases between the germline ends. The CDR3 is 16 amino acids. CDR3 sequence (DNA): TGTGCCAGTAGTATATTTGGGACTAGACAGGGAAACATTCAGTACTTC. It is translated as CASSIFGTRQGNIQYF.

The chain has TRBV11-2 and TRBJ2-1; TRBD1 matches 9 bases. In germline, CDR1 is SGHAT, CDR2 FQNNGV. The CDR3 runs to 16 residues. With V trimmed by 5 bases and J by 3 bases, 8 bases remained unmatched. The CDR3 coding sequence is TGTGCCAGCAGCGCTTTTCCGGGACAGGGCTACAATGAGCAGTTCTTC. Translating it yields CASSAFPGQGYNEQFF.

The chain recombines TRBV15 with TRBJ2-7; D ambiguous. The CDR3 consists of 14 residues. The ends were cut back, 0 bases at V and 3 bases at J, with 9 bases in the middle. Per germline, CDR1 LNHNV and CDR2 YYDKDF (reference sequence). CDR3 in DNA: TGTGCCACCAGCAGAGAGGGCATTATCTACGAGCAGTACTTC. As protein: CATSREGIIYEQYF.

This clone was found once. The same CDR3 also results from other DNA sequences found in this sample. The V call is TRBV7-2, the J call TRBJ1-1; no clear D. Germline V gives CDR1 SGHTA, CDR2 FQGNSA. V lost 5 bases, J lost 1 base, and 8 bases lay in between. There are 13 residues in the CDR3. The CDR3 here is CASSLRQNTEAFF. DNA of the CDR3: TGTGCCAGCAGCCTTAGACAGAACACTGAAGCTTTCTTT.

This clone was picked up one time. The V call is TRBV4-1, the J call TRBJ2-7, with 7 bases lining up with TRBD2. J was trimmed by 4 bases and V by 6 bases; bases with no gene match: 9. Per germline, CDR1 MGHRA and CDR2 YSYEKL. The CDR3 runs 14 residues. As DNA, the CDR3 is TGCGCCAGCAGTTCCGTCGGGGGGAGTTACGAGCAGTACTTC. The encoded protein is CASSSVGGSYEQYF.

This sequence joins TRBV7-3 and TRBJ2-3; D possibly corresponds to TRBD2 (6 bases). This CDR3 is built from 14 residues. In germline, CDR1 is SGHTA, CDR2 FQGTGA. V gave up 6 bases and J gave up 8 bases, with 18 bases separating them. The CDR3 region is CASSYGGPTGTQYF. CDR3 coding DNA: TGTGCCAGCAGTTACGGAGGGCCTACGGGTACGCAGTATTTT. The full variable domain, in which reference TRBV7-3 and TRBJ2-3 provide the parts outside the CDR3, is GAGVSQTPSNKVTEKGKYVELRCDPISGHTALYWYRQSLGQGPEFLIYFQGTGAADDSGLPNDRFFAVRPEGSVSTLKIQRTERGDSAVYLCASSYGGPTGTQYFGPGTRLTVL.

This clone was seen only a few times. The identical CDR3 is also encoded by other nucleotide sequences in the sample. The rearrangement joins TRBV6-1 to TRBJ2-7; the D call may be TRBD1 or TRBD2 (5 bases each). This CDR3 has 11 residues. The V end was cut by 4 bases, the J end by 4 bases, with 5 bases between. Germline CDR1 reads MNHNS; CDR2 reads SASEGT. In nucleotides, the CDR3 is TGTGCCAGCAGTGGGGGGTACGAGCAGTACTTC. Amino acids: CASSGGYEQYF.

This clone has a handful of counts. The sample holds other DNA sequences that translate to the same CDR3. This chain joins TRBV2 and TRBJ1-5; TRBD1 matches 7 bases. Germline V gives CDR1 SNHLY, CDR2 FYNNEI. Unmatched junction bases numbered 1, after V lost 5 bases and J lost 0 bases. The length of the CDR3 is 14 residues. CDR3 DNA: TGTGCCAGCAGTCGGGACAGTAGCAATCAGCCCCAGCATTTT. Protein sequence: CASSRDSSNQPQHF.

The CDR3 loop is CASSQIDRGRSGNTIYF. For the CDR3, the DNA is TGTGCCAGCAGCCAGATAGACAGGGGACGCTCTGGAAACACCATATATTTT. V and J are TRBV2 and TRBJ1-3; 8 bases map to TRBD1. J gave up 0 bases and V 6 bases, and 10 bases lay outside the gene matches. Germline V gene data show CDR1 as SNHLY and CDR2 as FYNNEI. CDR3 length equals 17 residues.